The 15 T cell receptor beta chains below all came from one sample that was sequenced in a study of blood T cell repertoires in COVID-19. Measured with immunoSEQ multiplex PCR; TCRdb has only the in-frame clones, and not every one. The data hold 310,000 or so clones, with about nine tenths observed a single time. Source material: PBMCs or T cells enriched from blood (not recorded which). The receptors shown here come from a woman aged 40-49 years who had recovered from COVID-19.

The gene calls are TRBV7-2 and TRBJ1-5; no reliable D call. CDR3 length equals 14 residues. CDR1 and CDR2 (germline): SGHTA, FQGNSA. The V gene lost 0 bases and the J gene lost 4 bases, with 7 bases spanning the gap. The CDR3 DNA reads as TGTGCCAGCAGCTTAGCGATGACAAATCAGCCCCAGCATTTT. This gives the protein CASSLAMTNQPQHF.

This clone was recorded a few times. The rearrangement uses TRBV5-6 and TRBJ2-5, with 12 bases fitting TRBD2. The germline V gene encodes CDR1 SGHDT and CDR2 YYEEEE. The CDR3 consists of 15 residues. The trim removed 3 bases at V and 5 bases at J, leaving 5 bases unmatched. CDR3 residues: CASSSSGRAGETQYF. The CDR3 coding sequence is TGTGCCAGCAGCTCTAGCGGGAGGGCCGGGGAGACCCAGTACTTC.

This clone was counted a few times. The CDR3 reads CASSLVPAGNTGELFF. The CDR3 coding sequence is TGTGCCAGCAGCTTAGTACCAGCGGGTAACACCGGGGAGCTGTTTTTT. The chain recombines TRBV7-2 with TRBJ2-2; maybe TRBD2 (6 bases). The CDR3 loop spans 16 amino acids. The V end was cut by 1 base, the J end by 2 bases, with 11 bases between. Germline CDR1 is SGHTA and CDR2 is FQGNSA.

CDR3 in amino acids: CATTQQGNTDTQYF. The CDR3, as DNA: TGTGCCACCACCCAACAGGGGAACACAGATACGCAGTATTTT. The J gene is TRBJ2-3, the V gene TRBV10-3, with 7 bases fitting TRBD1. The CDR3 covers 14 residues. Germline lookup yields CDR1 ENHRY and CDR2 SYGVKD. V was clipped by 10 bases and J by 2 bases; unmatched bases: 9.

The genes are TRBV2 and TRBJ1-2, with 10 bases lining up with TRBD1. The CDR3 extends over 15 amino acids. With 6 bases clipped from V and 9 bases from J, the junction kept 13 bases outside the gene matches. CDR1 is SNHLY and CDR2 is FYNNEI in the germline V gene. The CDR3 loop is CASSDERTGGARYTF. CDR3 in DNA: TGTGCCAGCAGCGACGAAAGGACAGGGGGGGCTCGCTACACCTTC.

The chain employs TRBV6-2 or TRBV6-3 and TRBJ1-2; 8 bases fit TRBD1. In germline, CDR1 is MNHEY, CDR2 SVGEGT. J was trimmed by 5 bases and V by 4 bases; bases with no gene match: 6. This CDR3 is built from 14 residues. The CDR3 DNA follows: TGTGCCAGCAGTTTACCGGGACAGGATTATGGCTACACCTTC. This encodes CASSLPGQDYGYTF.

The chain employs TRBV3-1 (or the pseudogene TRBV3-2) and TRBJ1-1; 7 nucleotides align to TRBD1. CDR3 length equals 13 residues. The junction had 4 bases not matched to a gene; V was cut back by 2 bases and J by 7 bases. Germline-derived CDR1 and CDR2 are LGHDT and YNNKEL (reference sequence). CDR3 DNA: TGTGCCAGCAGCCAAATGGGACAGTTTGAAGCTTTCTTT. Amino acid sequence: CASSQMGQFEAFF.

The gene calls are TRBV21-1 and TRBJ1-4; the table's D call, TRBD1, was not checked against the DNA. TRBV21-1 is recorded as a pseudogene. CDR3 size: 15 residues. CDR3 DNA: TGTGCCAGCAGCAAGCCCCCAGGGCCTGCCGAAAGACTGTTTTTT. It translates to CASSKPPGPAERLFF.

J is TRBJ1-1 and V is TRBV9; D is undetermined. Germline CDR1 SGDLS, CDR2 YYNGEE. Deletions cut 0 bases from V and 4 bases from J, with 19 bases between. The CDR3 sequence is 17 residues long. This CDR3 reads CASSVEPGWEGGTEAFF. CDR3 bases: TGTGCCAGCAGCGTAGAGCCGGGATGGGAGGGCGGCACTGAAGCTTTCTTT.

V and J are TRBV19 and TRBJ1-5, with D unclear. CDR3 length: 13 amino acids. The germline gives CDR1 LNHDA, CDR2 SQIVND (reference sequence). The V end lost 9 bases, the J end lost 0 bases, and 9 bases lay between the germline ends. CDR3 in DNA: TGTGCCAGCCGGGATTATAGCAATCAGCCCCAGCATTTT. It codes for CASRDYSNQPQHF.

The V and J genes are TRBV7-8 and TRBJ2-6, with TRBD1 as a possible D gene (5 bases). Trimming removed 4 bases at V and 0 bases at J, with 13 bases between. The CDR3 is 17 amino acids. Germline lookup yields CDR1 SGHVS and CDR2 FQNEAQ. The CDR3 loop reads CASSSRGDRSGANVLTF. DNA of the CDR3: TGTGCCAGCAGCTCAAGGGGTGACCGCTCTGGGGCCAACGTCCTGACTTTC.

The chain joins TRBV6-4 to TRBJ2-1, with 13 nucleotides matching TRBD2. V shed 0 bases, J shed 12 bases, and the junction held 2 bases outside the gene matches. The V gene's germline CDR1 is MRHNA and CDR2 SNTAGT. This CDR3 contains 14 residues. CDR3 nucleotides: TGTGCCAGCAGTGACTCGTGGACTAGCGGGAGGCAGTTCTTC. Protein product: CASSDSWTSGRQFF.

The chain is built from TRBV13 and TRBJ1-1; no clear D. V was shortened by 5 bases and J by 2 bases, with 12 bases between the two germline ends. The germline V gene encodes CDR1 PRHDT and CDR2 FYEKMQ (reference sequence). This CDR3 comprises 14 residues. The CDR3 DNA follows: TGTGCCAGCAGCGCCAGAGGTATTAACACTGAAGCTTTCTTT. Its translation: CASSARGINTEAFF.

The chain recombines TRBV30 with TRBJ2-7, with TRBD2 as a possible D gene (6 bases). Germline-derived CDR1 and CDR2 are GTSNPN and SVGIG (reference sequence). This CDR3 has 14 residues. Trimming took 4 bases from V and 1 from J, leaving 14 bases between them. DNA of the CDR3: TGTGCCTGGAATCCCGGGACTTCTTCCTACGAGCAGTACTTC. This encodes CAWNPGTSSYEQYF.

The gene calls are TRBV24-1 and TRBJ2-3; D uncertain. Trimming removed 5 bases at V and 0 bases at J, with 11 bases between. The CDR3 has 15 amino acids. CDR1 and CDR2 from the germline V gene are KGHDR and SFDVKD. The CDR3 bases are TGTGCCACCAGTGTGGGCAGTACGAGCACAGATACGCAGTATTTT. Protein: CATSVGSTSTDTQYF.